The 14 T cell receptor beta chains listed next were all sequenced from one sample in a study of blood T cell repertoires in COVID-19. Here immunoSEQ multiplex PCR was the method, and the copy in TCRdb shows in-frame clones only, minus some. This table has hundreds of thousands of clones, roughly nine tenths appearing once. Sequencing was done on a sample of PBMCs or T cells enriched from blood (not recorded which). These TCRs come from a woman aged 30 to 39 who had recovered from COVID-19.

This chain links TRBV28 with TRBJ1-2, with D possibly matching TRBD1 (6 bases). The V gene lost 5 bases and the J gene lost 8 bases, with 15 bases spanning the gap. In germline, CDR1 is MDHEN, CDR2 SYDVKM. CDR3 length: 13 residues. The CDR3 bases are TGTGCCAGCAGTAACCCACAGGGCACGGGCTACACCTTC. Protein product: CASSNPQGTGYTF.

The genes are TRBV4-1 and TRBJ2-3, with 12 bases that match TRBD2. V trimming: 4 bases; J trimming: 4 bases; junction bases outside the gene matches: 3. Per the germline V gene, CDR1 is MGHRA and CDR2 is YSYEKL. The CDR3 covers 15 residues. The CDR3: CASSRASGRADTQYF. In DNA form, the CDR3 reads TGCGCCAGCAGCCGAGCTAGCGGGAGGGCAGATACGCAGTATTTT.

The DNA for the CDR3 is TGTGCCAGCAGCGTATCAGGGGGCGAGCAGTACTTC. It specifies CASSVSGGEQYF. The V and J genes are TRBV9 and TRBJ2-7; 7 positions agree with TRBD1. Germline V gene lookup returns CDR1 SGDLS and CDR2 YYNGEE. Unmatched junction bases numbered 1, after V lost 1 base and J lost 6 bases. CDR3 length: 12 amino acids.

This clone was detected only a few times. This chain links TRBV5-1 with TRBJ1-5; no definite D call. V lost 0 bases to trimming and J lost 9 bases, with 7 bases between them. Germline CDR1 reads SGHRS; CDR2 reads YFSETQ. The length of the CDR3 is 12 residues. CDR3 in DNA: TGCGCCAGCAGCTTGGATGAGGGGCCCCAGCATTTT. Its translation: CASSLDEGPQHF. Supplemented by reference TRBV5-1 and TRBJ1-5, the full variable domain reads KAGVTQTPRYLIKTRGQQVTLSCSPISGHRSVSWYQQTPGQGLQFLFEYFSETQRNKGNFPGRFSGRQFSNSRSEMNVSTLELGDSALYLCASSLDEGPQHFGDGTRLSIL.

Regarding this clone: Distinct nucleotide sequences in the sample also encode this CDR3. J is TRBJ2-7 and V is TRBV5-1; D gene unclear. V shed 0 bases and J shed 1 base, with 8 bases lying between them. This CDR3 comprises 14 residues. The V gene's germline CDR1 is SGHRS and CDR2 YFSETQ. The CDR3: CASSLVTGSYEQYF. CDR3 coding DNA: TGCGCCAGCAGCTTGGTTACGGGTTCCTACGAGCAGTACTTC. Together with reference TRBV5-1 and TRBJ2-7, the CDR3 gives the full variable domain: KAGVTQTPRYLIKTRGQQVTLSCSPISGHRSVSWYQQTPGQGLQFLFEYFSETQRNKGNFPGRFSGRQFSNSRSEMNVSTLELGDSALYLCASSLVTGSYEQYFGPGTRLTVT.

This chain joins TRBV7-2 and TRBJ2-7, with 8 positions matching TRBD2. J was trimmed by 5 bases and V by 6 bases; bases with no gene match: 12. Germline lookup yields CDR1 SGHTA and CDR2 FQGNSA. This CDR3 comprises 15 residues. The CDR3 spells CASRSQTGGPDEQYF. For the CDR3, the DNA is TGTGCCAGCAGATCCCAGACGGGAGGGCCAGACGAGCAGTACTTC.

V gene TRBV2 combines with J gene TRBJ2-2; TRBD1 agrees at 10 bases. The CDR3 has 17 amino acids. J lost 6 bases, V lost 6 bases, and 13 bases had no gene match. The germline V gene has CDR1 SNHLY and CDR2 FYNNEI. The CDR3 nucleotides are TGTGCCAGCAGCAAAAATCGGGGGACAGGGGCGGCCGGGGAGCTGTTTTTT. Translation gives CASSKNRGTGAAGELFF.

The chain uses TRBV28 and TRBJ1-6; TRBD1 is a possible D gene (5 bases). Trimming took off 3 bases at V and 13 bases at J, with 13 bases between the two ends. The CDR3 is made up of 13 amino acids. The V gene's germline CDR1 is MDHEN and CDR2 SYDVKM. The CDR3 is CASSFQGKAPLHF. Here the CDR3 DNA reads TGTGCCAGCAGTTTCCAGGGAAAGGCGCCCCTCCACTTT.

The chain uses TRBV18 and TRBJ1-2; possible D gene TRBD1, 6 bases. Trimming removed 8 bases from V and 5 bases from J, with 24 bases in between. CDR3 length equals 16 residues. The germline V gene has CDR1 KGHSH and CDR2 LQKENI. The CDR3 sequence: CASGGDRPEVAYGYTF. The DNA of the CDR3 is TGTGCCAGCGGGGGCGACAGGCCGGAGGTGGCTTATGGCTACACCTTC.

J is TRBJ1-1 and V is TRBV24-1; 9 bases map to TRBD1. This CDR3 region has 15 residues. Germline lookup yields CDR1 KGHDR and CDR2 SFDVKD. Losses at the gene ends were 4 bases for V and 3 bases for J; bases not matched to a gene: 5. CDR3 region: CATSETGTGYTEAFF. CDR3 nucleotides: TGTGCCACCAGTGAAACCGGGACAGGGTACACTGAAGCTTTCTTT.

The chain recombines TRBV6-5 with TRBJ1-3, with D unclear. V lost 7 bases to trimming and J lost 0 bases, with 7 bases between them. The germline V gene has CDR1 MNHEY and CDR2 SVGAGI. The CDR3 runs 13 residues. This CDR3 is CASTGDSGNTIYF. CDR3 sequence (DNA): TGTGCCAGCACCGGGGACTCTGGAAACACCATATATTTT.

The CDR3: CASSLDQGFTYEQYF. CDR3 in DNA: TGTGCCAGCAGCTTAGATCAGGGATTCACCTACGAGCAGTACTTC. This sequence joins TRBV7-6 and TRBJ2-7; maybe TRBD1 (5 bases). Germline V gene lookup returns CDR1 SGHVS and CDR2 FNYEAQ. V lost 1 base and J 2 bases, leaving 12 bases between the germline ends. This CDR3 contains 15 residues.

The V call is TRBV27, the J call TRBJ2-3; D is perhaps TRBD1 (6 bases). CDR1 MNHEY and CDR2 SMNVEV come from the germline V gene (reference sequence). The CDR3 length is 14 residues. Between the trimmed V and J ends, which lost 3 bases and 3 bases, there was a span of 10 bases. The CDR3 nucleotides read TGTGCCAGCAGTTTGGTCCAGGGGACAGATACGCAGTATTTT. Translating it yields CASSLVQGTDTQYF.

The chain employs TRBV27 and TRBJ2-7; 8 bases fit TRBD2. J was trimmed by 3 bases and V by 3 bases; bases with no gene match: 10. Germline lookup yields CDR1 MNHEY and CDR2 SMNVEV (reference sequence). The CDR3 contains 16 residues. In DNA, the CDR3 is TGTGCCAGCAGTTTTGGACTAGCTCCGAATATCTACGAGCAGTACTTC. It is translated as CASSFGLAPNIYEQYF.